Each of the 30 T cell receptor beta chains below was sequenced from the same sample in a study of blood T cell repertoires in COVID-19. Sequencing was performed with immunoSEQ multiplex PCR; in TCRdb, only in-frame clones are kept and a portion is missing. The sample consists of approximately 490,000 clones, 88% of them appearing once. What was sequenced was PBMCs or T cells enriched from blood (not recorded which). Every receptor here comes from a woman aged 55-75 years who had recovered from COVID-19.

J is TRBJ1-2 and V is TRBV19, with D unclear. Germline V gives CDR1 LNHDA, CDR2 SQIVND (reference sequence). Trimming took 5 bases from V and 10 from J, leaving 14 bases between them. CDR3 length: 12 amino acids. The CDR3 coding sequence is TGTGCCAGTAGTCCCGAGCGGACCTCCTACACCTTC. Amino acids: CASSPERTSYTF.

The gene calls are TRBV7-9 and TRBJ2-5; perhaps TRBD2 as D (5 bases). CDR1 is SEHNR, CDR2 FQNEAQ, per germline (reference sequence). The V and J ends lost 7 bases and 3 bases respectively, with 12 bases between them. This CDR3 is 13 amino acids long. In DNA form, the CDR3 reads TGTGCCAGCATTGGACCCGGGGAAGAGACCCAGTACTTC. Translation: CASIGPGEETQYF.

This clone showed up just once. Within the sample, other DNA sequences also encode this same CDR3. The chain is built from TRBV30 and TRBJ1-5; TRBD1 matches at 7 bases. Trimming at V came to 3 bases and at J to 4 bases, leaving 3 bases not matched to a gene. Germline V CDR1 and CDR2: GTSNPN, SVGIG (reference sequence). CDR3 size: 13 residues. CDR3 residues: CAWSGQVNQPQHF. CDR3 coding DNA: TGTGCCTGGAGCGGACAGGTGAATCAGCCCCAGCATTTT.

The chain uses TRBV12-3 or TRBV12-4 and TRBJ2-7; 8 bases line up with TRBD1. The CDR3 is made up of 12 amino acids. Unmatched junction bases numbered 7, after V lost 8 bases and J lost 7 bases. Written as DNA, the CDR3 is TGTGCCAGCGGCAGGGGGCGCGGAGAGCAGTACTTC. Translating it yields CASGRGRGEQYF.

For the CDR3, the DNA is TGTGCCAGCAGCGGCGACAGGTCTTCCGGTGAAAAACTGTTTTTT. It codes for CASSGDRSSGEKLFF. This rearrangement joins TRBV5-8 to TRBJ1-4; D is possibly TRBD1 (6 bases). V lost 4 bases and J 7 bases, leaving 17 bases between the germline ends. The CDR3 loop spans 15 amino acids. In germline, CDR1 is SGHTS, CDR2 YDEGEE.

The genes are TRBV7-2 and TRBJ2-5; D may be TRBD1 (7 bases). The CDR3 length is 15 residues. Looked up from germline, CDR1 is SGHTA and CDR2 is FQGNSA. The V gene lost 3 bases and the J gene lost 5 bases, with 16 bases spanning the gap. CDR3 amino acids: CASSLEGAVWETQYF. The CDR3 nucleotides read TGTGCCAGCAGCTTGGAGGGGGCCGTCTGGGAGACCCAGTACTTC.

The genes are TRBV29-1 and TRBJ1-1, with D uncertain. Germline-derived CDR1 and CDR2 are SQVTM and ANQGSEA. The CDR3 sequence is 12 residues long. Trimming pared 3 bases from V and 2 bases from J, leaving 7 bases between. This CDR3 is CSVDPGNTEAFF. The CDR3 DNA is TGCAGCGTTGATCCCGGTAACACTGAAGCTTTCTTT.

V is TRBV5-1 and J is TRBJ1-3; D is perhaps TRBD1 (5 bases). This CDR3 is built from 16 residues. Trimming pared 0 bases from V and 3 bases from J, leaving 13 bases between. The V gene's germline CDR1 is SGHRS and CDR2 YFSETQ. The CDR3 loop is CASSLVGAVGGNTIYF. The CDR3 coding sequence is TGCGCCAGCAGCTTGGTAGGGGCGGTTGGTGGAAACACCATATATTTT.

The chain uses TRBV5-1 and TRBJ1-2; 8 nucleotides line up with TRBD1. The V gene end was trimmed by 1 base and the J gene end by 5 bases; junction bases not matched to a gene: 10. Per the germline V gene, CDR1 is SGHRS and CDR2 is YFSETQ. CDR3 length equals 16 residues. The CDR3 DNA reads TGCGCCAGCAGCTTGCATGCCGGGACAGGCTGGTATGGCTACACCTTC. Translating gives CASSLHAGTGWYGYTF.

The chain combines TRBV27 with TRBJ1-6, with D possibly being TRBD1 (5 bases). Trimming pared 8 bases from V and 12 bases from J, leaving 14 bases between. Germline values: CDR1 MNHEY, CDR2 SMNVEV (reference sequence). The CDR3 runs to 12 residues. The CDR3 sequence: CASWQGLEPLHF. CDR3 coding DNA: TGTGCCAGCTGGCAGGGCCTTGAACCCCTCCACTTT.

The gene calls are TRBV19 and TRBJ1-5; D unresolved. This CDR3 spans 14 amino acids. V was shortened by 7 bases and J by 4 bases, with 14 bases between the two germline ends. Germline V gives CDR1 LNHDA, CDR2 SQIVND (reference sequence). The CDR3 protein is CASTFRAINQPQHF. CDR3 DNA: TGTGCCAGTACCTTCCGAGCCATAAATCAGCCCCAGCATTTT. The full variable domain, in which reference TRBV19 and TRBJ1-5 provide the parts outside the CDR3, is DGGITQSPKYLFRKEGQNVTLSCEQNLNHDAMYWYRQDPGQGLRLIYYSQIVNDFQKGDIAEGYSVSREKKESFPLTVTSAQKNPTAFYLCASTFRAINQPQHFGDGTRLSIL.

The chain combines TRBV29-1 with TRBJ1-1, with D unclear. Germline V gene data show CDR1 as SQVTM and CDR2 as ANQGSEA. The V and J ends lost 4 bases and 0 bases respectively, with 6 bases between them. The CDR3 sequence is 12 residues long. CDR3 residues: CSVARLNTEAFF. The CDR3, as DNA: TGCAGCGTTGCACGGTTGAACACTGAAGCTTTCTTT. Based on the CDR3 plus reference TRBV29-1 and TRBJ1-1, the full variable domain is SAVISQKPSRDICQRGTSLTIQCQVDSQVTMMFWYRQQPGQSLTLIATANQGSEATYESGFVIDKFPISRPNLTFSTLTVSNMSPEDSSIYLCSVARLNTEAFFGQGTRLTVV.

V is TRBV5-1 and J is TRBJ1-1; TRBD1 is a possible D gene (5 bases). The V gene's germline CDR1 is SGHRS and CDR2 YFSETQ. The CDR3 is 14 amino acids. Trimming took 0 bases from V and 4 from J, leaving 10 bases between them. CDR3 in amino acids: CASSLDRRTTEAFF. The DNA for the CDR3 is TGCGCCAGCAGCTTGGACAGGCGGACCACTGAAGCTTTCTTT.

This CDR3 reads CASRNSLYGYTF. CDR3 DNA: TGTGCCAGTAGAAACAGCCTCTATGGCTACACCTTC. The chain recombines TRBV19 with TRBJ1-2; D gene uncertain. This CDR3 has 12 amino acids. Trimming cost V 6 bases and J 4 bases, with 9 bases left between them. The germline CDR1 and CDR2 sequences are LNHDA and SQIVND (reference sequence).

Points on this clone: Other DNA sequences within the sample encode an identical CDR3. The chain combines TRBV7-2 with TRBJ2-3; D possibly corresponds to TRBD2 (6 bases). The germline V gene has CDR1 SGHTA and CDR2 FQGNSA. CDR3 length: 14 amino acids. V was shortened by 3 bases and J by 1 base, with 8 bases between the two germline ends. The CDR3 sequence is CASSLGGRTDTQYF. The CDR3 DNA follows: TGTGCCAGCAGCTTGGGGGGACGCACAGATACGCAGTATTTT.

CDR3 nucleotides: TGTGCCAGTAGTATGGCGCCCGACAGGCCGAACACTGAAGCTTTCTTT. Protein: CASSMAPDRPNTEAFF. The V gene is TRBV19, the J gene TRBJ1-1; the D gene is possibly TRBD1 (6 bases). This CDR3 has 16 residues. The V end lost 3 bases, the J end lost 1 base, and 15 bases lay between the germline ends. Germline loops: CDR1 LNHDA, CDR2 SQIVND (reference sequence). Full variable domain (missing parts from reference TRBV19 and TRBJ1-1): DGGITQSPKYLFRKEGQNVTLSCEQNLNHDAMYWYRQDPGQGLRLIYYSQIVNDFQKGDIAEGYSVSREKKESFPLTVTSAQKNPTAFYLCASSMAPDRPNTEAFFGQGTRLTVV.

CDR3 coding DNA: TGTGCCAGCAGCTTAGTTAACAAGTATGAGCAGTTCTTC. Translating it yields CASSLVNKYEQFF. The chain is built from TRBV7-9 and TRBJ2-1; no clear D gene. The CDR3 is 13 amino acids. The germline V gene encodes CDR1 SEHNR and CDR2 FQNEAQ (reference sequence). V lost 1 base to trimming and J lost 8 bases, with 9 bases between them.

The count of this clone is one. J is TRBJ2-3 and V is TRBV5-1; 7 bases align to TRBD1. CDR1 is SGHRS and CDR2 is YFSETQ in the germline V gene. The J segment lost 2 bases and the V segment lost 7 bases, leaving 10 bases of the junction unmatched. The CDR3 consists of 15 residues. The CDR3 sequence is CASRQGVAPTDTQYF. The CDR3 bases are TGCGCCAGCCGACAGGGTGTCGCGCCCACAGATACGCAGTATTTT. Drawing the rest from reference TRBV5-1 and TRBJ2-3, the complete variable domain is KAGVTQTPRYLIKTRGQQVTLSCSPISGHRSVSWYQQTPGQGLQFLFEYFSETQRNKGNFPGRFSGRQFSNSRSEMNVSTLELGDSALYLCASRQGVAPTDTQYFGPGTRLTVL.

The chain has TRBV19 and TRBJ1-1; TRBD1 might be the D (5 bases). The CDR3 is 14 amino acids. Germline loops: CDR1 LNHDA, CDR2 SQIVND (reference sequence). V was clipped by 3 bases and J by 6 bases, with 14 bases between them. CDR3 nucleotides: TGTGCCAGTAGTATTGGGGCCCGGTTAGCTGAAGCTTTCTTT. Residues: CASSIGARLAEAFF.

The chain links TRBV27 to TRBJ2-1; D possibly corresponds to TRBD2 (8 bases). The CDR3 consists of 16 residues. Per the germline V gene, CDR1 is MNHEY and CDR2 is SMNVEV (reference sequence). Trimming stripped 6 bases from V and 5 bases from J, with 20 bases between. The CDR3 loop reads CASRPRGRGVNNEQFF. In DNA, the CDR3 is TGTGCCAGCAGGCCTAGGGGGCGGGGGGTAAACAATGAGCAGTTCTTC.

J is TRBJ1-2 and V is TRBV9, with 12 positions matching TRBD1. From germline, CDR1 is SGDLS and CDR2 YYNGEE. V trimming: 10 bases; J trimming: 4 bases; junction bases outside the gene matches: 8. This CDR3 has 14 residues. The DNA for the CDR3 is TGTGCCGGTAACGGGACAGGGGGCCTCTATGGCTACACCTTC. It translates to CAGNGTGGLYGYTF.

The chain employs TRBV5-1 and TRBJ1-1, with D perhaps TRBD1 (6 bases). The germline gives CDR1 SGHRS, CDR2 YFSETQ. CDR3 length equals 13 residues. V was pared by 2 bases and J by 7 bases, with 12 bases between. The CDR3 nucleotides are TGCGCCAGCAGCTTAAACAGGGAAGGTGAAGCTTTCTTT. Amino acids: CASSLNREGEAFF.

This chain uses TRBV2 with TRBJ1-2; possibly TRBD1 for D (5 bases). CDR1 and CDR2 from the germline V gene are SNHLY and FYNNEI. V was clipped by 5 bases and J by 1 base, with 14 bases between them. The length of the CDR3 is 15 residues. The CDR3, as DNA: TGTGCCAGCAGTTCGAGACAAGACAGTAACTATGGCTACACCTTC. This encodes CASSSRQDSNYGYTF. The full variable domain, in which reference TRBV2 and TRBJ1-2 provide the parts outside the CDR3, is EPEVTQTPSHQVTQMGQEVILRCVPISNHLYFYWYRQILGQKVEFLVSFYNNEISEKSEIFDDQFSVERPDGSNFTLKIRSTKLEDSAMYFCASSSRQDSNYGYTFGSGTRLTVV.

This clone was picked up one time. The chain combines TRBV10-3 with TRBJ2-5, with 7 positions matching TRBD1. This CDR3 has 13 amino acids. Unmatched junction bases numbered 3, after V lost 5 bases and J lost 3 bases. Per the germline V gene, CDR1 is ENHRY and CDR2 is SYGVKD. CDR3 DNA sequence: TGTGCCATCAGTACTACAGGGGAAGAGACCCAGTACTTC. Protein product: CAISTTGEETQYF.

CDR3 region: CASRPMGQGINEQYF. The CDR3 DNA reads TGTGCCAGCAGGCCCATGGGACAGGGAATTAACGAGCAGTACTTC. This rearrangement joins TRBV2 to TRBJ2-7; 9 bases line up with TRBD1. Trimming cost V 6 bases and J 5 bases; bases outside gene matches: 11. Germline CDR1 SNHLY, CDR2 FYNNEI. The CDR3 has 15 residues.

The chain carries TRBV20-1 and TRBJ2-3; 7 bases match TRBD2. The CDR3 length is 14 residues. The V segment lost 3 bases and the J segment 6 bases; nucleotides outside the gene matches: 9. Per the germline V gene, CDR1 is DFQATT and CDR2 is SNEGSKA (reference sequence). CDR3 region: CSASRGDPPDTQYF. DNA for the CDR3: TGCAGTGCTAGTCGGGGGGACCCACCCGATACGCAGTATTTT.

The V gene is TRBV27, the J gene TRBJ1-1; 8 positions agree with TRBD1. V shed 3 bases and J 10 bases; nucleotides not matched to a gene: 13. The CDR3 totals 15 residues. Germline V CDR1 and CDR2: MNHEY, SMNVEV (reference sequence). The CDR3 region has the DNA TGTGCCAGCAGTTTGTCCCCATTCGGACAGGGCCGAGCTTTCTTT. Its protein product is CASSLSPFGQGRAFF.

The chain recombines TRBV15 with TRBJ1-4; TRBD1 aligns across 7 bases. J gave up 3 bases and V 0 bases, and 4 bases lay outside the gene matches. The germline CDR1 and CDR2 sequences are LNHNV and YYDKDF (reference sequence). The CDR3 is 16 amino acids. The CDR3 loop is CATSRDRGTANEKLFF. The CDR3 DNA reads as TGTGCCACCAGCAGAGATCGTGGGACAGCTAATGAAAAACTGTTTTTT.

The CDR3, as DNA: TGTGCCAGCAGTATCGGGAGGGACTATGGCTACACCTTC. Its protein is CASSIGRDYGYTF. The gene calls are TRBV28 and TRBJ1-2; D not certain. This CDR3 spans 13 amino acids. Trimming cost V 5 bases and J 3 bases, with 10 bases left between them. Germline CDR1 and CDR2: MDHEN and SYDVKM.

The CDR3: CASSPLAGADNEQFF. CDR3 DNA sequence: TGTGCCAGCAGTCCCCTAGCGGGGGCCGACAATGAGCAGTTCTTC. This chain joins TRBV27 and TRBJ2-1, with 10 bases that match TRBD2. CDR1 MNHEY and CDR2 SMNVEV come from the germline V gene (reference sequence). J gave up 5 bases and V 5 bases, and 6 bases lay outside the gene matches. This CDR3 has 15 amino acids.